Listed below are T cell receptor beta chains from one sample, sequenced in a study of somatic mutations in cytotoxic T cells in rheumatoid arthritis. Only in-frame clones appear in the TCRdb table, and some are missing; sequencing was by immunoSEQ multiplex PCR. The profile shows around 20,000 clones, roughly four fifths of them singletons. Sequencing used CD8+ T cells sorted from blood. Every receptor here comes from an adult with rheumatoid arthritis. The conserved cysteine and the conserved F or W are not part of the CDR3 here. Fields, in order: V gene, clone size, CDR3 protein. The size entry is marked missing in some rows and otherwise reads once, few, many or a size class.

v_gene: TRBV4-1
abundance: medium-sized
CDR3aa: ASSRAGGNYGYT

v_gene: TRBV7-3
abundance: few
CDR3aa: ASSPGGGYNEQF

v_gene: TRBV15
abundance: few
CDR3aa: ATSRRDRGIGQPQH

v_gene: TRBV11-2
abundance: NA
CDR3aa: ASSFSDRTDTQY

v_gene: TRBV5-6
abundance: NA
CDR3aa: ASRRSGVEAF

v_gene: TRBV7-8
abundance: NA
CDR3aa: ASSPGGAKEFEPQH

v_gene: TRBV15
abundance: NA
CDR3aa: ATSREEGRRHNEQF

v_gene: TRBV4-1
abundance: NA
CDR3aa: ASSQEDGFGGELF

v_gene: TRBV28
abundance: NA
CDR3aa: AIGRTYNEQF

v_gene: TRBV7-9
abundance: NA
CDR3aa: ASSSIWGTSGTLRNEQF

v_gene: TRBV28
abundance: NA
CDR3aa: ASSQWTSTTQPQH

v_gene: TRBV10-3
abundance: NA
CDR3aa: AISEPMTGPPEDTQY

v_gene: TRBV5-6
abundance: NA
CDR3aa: ASSSAYGYT

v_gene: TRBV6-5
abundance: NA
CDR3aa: ASNSAGAYNEQF

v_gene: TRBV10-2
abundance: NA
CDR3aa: ASRTSGGAQETQY

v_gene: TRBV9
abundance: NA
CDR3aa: ASSARTGTASTAF

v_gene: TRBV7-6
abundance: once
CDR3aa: ASSPRGAMDTEAF

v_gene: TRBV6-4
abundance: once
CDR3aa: ASSDGAGGSTDTQY

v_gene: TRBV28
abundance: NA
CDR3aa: ASSFVAGQGAAQPQH

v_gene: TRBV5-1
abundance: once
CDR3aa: ASSFGTSGREVGYEQY

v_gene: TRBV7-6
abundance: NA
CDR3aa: ASSSLTEGGYT

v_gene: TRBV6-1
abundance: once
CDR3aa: ASSDMGLAGGFREQY

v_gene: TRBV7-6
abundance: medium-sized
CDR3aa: ASSSGSEQF

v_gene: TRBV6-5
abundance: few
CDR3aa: ASRPGVWGEQY

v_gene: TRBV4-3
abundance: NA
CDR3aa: ASSQDVPDRGDEQY

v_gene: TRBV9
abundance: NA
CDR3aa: ASSVVASGGAYEQF

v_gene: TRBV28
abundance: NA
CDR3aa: ASSPRTGRLWEQY

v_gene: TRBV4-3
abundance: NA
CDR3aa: ASSQDYSPIPYNEQF

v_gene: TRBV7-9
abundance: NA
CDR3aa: ASSSPLAGLYEQY

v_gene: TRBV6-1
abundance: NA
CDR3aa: ASSEVRTINEQF

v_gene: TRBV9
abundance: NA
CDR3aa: ASSPGGGFNEQF

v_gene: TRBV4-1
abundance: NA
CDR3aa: ASSQDGSGGYEQY

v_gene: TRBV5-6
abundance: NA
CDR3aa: ASSLGTGAEKLF

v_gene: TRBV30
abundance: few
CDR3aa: AWSTGTSYEQY

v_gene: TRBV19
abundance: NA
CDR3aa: ASSIITSGIYEQY

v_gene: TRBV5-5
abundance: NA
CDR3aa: ASSLAGSGSGANVLT

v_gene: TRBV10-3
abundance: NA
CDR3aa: AIWTSGGRHV

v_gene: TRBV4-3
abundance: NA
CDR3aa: ASSQEWGSSYEQY

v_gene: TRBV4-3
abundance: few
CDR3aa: ASSQLVEEAYEQY

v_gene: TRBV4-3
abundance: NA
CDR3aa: ASRMMGLAGENEQF

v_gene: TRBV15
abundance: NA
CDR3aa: ATSRGGADTDTQY

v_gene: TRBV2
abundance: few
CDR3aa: ASSELAGGITDTQY

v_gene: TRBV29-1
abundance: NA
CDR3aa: SVFYTDRGSTEAF

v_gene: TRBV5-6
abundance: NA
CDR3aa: ASSLVAGPLH